The 6 T cell receptor beta chains below come from one sample, sequenced in a study of tumor and adjacent non-tumor tissue in lung cancer. Three rounds of nested PCR, following a modified ARM-PCR protocol, produced the TCRbeta library. TCRdb used MiXCR to reprocess the multiplex PCR reads, holding one entry per CDR3 protein. The table includes about 77,000 distinct CDR3 sequences, just over 75% detected once. This sample's RNA came from whole unsorted tissue. More than 3 cm separated this lung sample from the edge of the tumor. The material sequenced was distant non-tumor lung tissue. The receptors were gathered from a man aged 70-80 years with non-small cell lung cancer.

Details on this clonotype: Likely a read error: the CDR3 ends without its conserved phenylalanine or tryptophan. The chain couples TRBV29-1 to TRBJ2-5; 14 bases map to TRBD2. Per germline, CDR1 SQVTM and CDR2 ANQGSEA. Germline trimming cut 8 bases from V and 2 bases from J; bases unmatched to any gene: 16. This CDR3 comprises 18 residues. In DNA, the CDR3 is TGCAGCATTAAATTCTATTGGACTAGCGGGGGGAAACAAGAGACCCAGTACTTA. Translation gives CSIKFYWTSGGKQETQYL.

Of note for this clonotype: Sequence at one end of the junction differs from germline and may be a read error. The chain employs TRBV12-3 or TRBV12-4 and TRBJ2-2; no clear D. This CDR3 is 15 amino acids long. CDR3 coding DNA: TGTGCCAACAGTTTTGTGTGTATGAAGACCGGGGAGCTGTTTTTT. It yields the protein CANSFVCMKTGELFF.

The chain carries TRBV4-3 and TRBJ2-3; TRBD2 agrees at 9 bases. J was trimmed by 3 bases and V by 7 bases; bases with no gene match: 14. Germline V gene lookup returns CDR1 LGHNA and CDR2 YSLEER. There are 17 residues in the CDR3. The CDR3 reads CASNEDGPSGKTDTQYF. CDR3 nucleotides: TGCGCCAGCAACGAAGATGGGCCTAGCGGGAAAACAGATACGCAGTATTTT.

This clonotype appeared a single time. One end of the junction varies from germline; a read error may be responsible. This chain joins TRBV7-9 and TRBJ1-6; D is ambiguous. This CDR3 comprises 12 residues. CDR1 is SEHNR and CDR2 is FQNEAQ in the germline V gene (reference sequence). CDR3 DNA sequence: TGTGCGAGCAGCAACAGTGATTCACCCCTCCACTTT. It yields the protein CASSNSDSPLHF.

On this clonotype: This CDR3 is missing its conserved last phenylalanine or tryptophan, likely due to a read error. The chain uses TRBV24-1 and TRBJ2-2; the D is unclear. Germline assignment: CDR1 KGHDR and CDR2 SFDVKD. Trimming took 2 bases from V and 3 from J, leaving 6 bases between them. The CDR3 is 14 residues long. Here the CDR3 reads CATSDSTDTGELFS. In DNA form, the CDR3 reads TGTGCCACCAGTGATTCCACGGACACCGGGGAGCTGTTTTCT.

A word on this clonotype: A single base separates this from a much larger clone, so it may be a read error. J is TRBJ2-1 and V is TRBV20-1; D gene ambiguous. The ends were cut back, 0 bases at V and 6 bases at J, with 15 bases in the middle. CDR3 size: 15 residues. Germline V lookup: CDR1 DFQATT, CDR2 SNEGSKA (reference sequence). The DNA of the CDR3 is TGCAGTGCTAGAGACCCCGCCCGGACCGGCAATGAGCAGTTCTTC. Its translation: CSARDPARTGNEQFF.